The clone carrying this TCR beta chain was counted once. Both 60 Vbeta primers and 13 Jbeta primers went into the PCR. The assay was immunoSEQ multiplex PCR, and TCRdb's table has in-frame clones only and misses some. The table includes about 140,000 clones, approximately 84% detected once. The sample comes from a study of cytomegalovirus exposure and HLA in healthy donors. The sequenced sample was PBMCs. This receptor was identified in a middle-aged woman in good health and CMV-seronegative.

The CDR3 nucleotides are TGCGCCAGCAGCTTATCCAGGGCTTACGAGCAGTACTTC. It is translated as CASSLSRAYEQYF. This chain links TRBV5-1 with TRBJ2-7; possibly TRBD1 for D (5 bases). There are 13 residues in the CDR3. V was clipped by 2 bases and J by 4 bases, with 10 bases between them. CDR1 is SGHRS and CDR2 is YFSETQ in the germline V gene.